This entry lists 24 T cell receptor beta chains sequenced from one sample in a study of technical replicates of blood from a few donors. The table came from immunoSEQ multiplex PCR; TCRdb's copy has only in-frame clones and leaves some out. The sample contains around 72,000 clones, roughly 98% of which appear only once. Sample: T cells isolated from PBMCs. These receptor sequences come from a human donor in good health.

This sequence joins TRBV30 and TRBJ1-2; possibly TRBD1 for D (6 bases). This CDR3 is 12 amino acids long. Germline lookup yields CDR1 GTSNPN and CDR2 SVGIG (reference sequence). V was trimmed by 0 bases and J by 8 bases, leaving 10 bases between them. CDR3 amino acids: CAWSVRGYGYTF. DNA for the CDR3: TGTGCCTGGAGTGTCAGGGGCTACGGCTACACCTTC.

The chain uses TRBV6-5 and TRBJ1-2; tentative D call: TRBD1 (6 bases). CDR1 MNHEY and CDR2 SVGAGI come from the germline V gene. Trimming cost V 6 bases and J 8 bases, with 19 bases left between them. The CDR3 has 14 residues. CDR3 nucleotide sequence: TGTGCCAGCAGCCCCGGCCCAGGGGAAAGGGGCTACACCTTC. Translation gives CASSPGPGERGYTF.

This sequence joins TRBV6-4 and TRBJ2-3; TRBD2 aligns across 8 bases. This CDR3 spans 17 amino acids. The V and J ends lost 0 bases and 4 bases, in that order; junction bases with no gene match: 9. CDR1 and CDR2 from the germline V gene are MRHNA and SNTAGT. The CDR3: CASSDSTSGGGSDTQYF. The CDR3 bases are TGTGCCAGCAGTGACTCAACTAGCGGAGGGGGGTCAGATACGCAGTATTTT.

The V gene is TRBV7-9, the J gene TRBJ1-2; 9 bases are a match to TRBD1. J lost 3 bases, V lost 11 bases, and 4 bases had no gene match. Germline values: CDR1 SEHNR, CDR2 FQNEAQ (reference sequence). This CDR3 is built from 12 residues. The CDR3 is CAGGQGYYGYTF. In DNA form, the CDR3 reads TGTGCCGGGGGACAGGGATACTATGGCTACACCTTC.

The chain couples TRBV6-5 to TRBJ2-1; possibly TRBD1 for D (6 bases). Trimming pared 5 bases from V and 5 bases from J, leaving 10 bases between. The CDR3 runs to 13 residues. The V gene's germline CDR1 is MNHEY and CDR2 SVGAGI. The CDR3 spells CASSTGTDNEQFF. In DNA, the CDR3 is TGTGCCAGCAGTACAGGGACGGACAATGAGCAGTTCTTC.

The chain is built from TRBV9 and TRBJ1-1; D is undetermined. Germline CDR1 SGDLS, CDR2 YYNGEE. With 5 bases removed from V and 1 base from J, the gap between germline ends came to 9 bases. The CDR3 has 13 amino acids. The CDR3 DNA sequence: TGTGCCAGCAGTCTCCTAGAGAACACTGAAGCTTTCTTT. As protein: CASSLLENTEAFF.

V is TRBV5-6 and J is TRBJ2-7, with 7 bases fitting TRBD2. CDR3 length: 12 amino acids. J lost 6 bases, V lost 1 base, and 1 base had no gene match. In germline, CDR1 is SGHDT, CDR2 YYEEEE. CDR3 sequence: CASSLRGSEQYF. DNA for the CDR3: TGTGCCAGCAGCTTGCGCGGGAGCGAGCAGTACTTC.

The chain links TRBV29-1 to TRBJ2-7; maybe TRBD2 (6 bases). There are 13 residues in the CDR3. V was trimmed by 7 bases and J by 3 bases, leaving 16 bases between them. CDR1 and CDR2 from the germline V gene are SQVTM and ANQGSEA. In nucleotides, the CDR3 is TGCAGCGCTATAACGGGAGAGCACTACGAGCAGTACTTC. Translation gives CSAITGEHYEQYF.

This clone was detected once. J is TRBJ2-3 and V is TRBV10-3; D is unresolved. The V end lost 0 bases, the J end lost 0 bases, and 10 bases lay between the germline ends. This CDR3 has 16 residues. Germline loops: CDR1 ENHRY, CDR2 SYGVKD. CDR3 protein: CAISESHSTSTDTQYF. CDR3 in DNA: TGTGCCATCAGTGAGTCTCACAGCACTAGCACAGATACGCAGTATTTT.

V and J are TRBV6-1 and TRBJ2-1; 8 bases fit TRBD2. This CDR3 is 15 amino acids long. The germline V gene encodes CDR1 MNHNS and CDR2 SASEGT. V was clipped by 3 bases and J by 2 bases; unmatched bases: 3. The CDR3 spells CASSEELAAYNEQFF. The CDR3 bases are TGTGCCAGCAGTGAGGAACTAGCGGCCTACAATGAGCAGTTCTTC.

The V and J genes are TRBV6-5 and TRBJ2-7, with 7 bases aligning to TRBD1. This CDR3 spans 16 amino acids. Trimming removed 0 bases from V and 2 bases from J; junction bases left unmatched: 7. Per the germline V gene, CDR1 is MNHEY and CDR2 is SVGAGI. The CDR3 loop is CASSYSIGQVPYEQYF. In nucleotides, the CDR3 is TGTGCCAGCAGTTACTCAATAGGACAGGTCCCCTACGAGCAGTACTTC.

This sequence joins TRBV18 and TRBJ2-2; D perhaps matches TRBD1 (6 bases). Germline CDR1 reads KGHSH; CDR2 reads LQKENI. Trimming removed 5 bases at V and 1 base at J, with 11 bases between. The CDR3 runs to 15 residues. The DNA of the CDR3 is TGTGCCAGCTCAGAACTACAGGGGAACACCGGGGAGCTGTTTTTT. This sequence encodes CASSELQGNTGELFF.

V and J are TRBV6-1 and TRBJ2-7, with 11 positions matching TRBD2. The CDR3 runs 14 residues. V dropped 4 bases and J dropped 3; count of bases not matched to a gene: 2. Germline V CDR1 and CDR2: MNHNS, SASEGT. This CDR3 reads CASSAGTSGYEQYF. The DNA of the CDR3 is TGTGCCAGCAGTGCCGGGACTAGCGGCTACGAGCAGTACTTC.

The chain joins TRBV4-3 to TRBJ2-7; 7 bases align to TRBD2. Germline V lookup: CDR1 LGHNA, CDR2 YSLEER. The V and J ends lost 0 bases and 1 base, in that order; junction bases with no gene match: 6. The CDR3 length is 16 residues. The CDR3 nucleotides read TGCGCCAGCAGCCAAGATCCTGCTAGCGGTTCCTACGAGCAGTACTTC. Translated: CASSQDPASGSYEQYF.

The V call is TRBV5-4, the J call TRBJ2-1; D is ambiguous. Trimming removed 1 base from V and 5 bases from J, with 4 bases in between. The CDR3 consists of 12 residues. Germline CDR1 and CDR2: SGHNT and YYREEE (reference sequence). The CDR3 sequence is CASSLLNNEQFF. DNA of the CDR3: TGTGCCAGCAGCTTGTTAAACAATGAGCAGTTCTTC.

The chain couples TRBV23-1 to TRBJ2-1, with TRBD2 matching over 11 bases. TRBV23-1 is identified as an open reading frame with a role that is uncertain. The CDR3 sequence is 17 residues long. The V segment lost 0 bases and the J segment 4 bases; nucleotides outside the gene matches: 5. CDR3 bases: TGCGCCAGCAGTCAATCTCACCCTAGCGGGGGGTACAATGAGCAGTTCTTC. It specifies CASSQSHPSGGYNEQFF.

The rearrangement links TRBV6-1 to TRBJ2-2; D unclear. Trimming removed 2 bases from V and 1 base from J, with 8 bases in between. The CDR3 runs to 15 residues. CDR1 is MNHNS, CDR2 SASEGT, per germline. This chain's CDR3 is CASSETPENTGELFF. The CDR3 bases are TGTGCCAGCAGTGAAACTCCTGAGAACACCGGGGAGCTGTTTTTT.

The chain joins TRBV6-5 to TRBJ2-1, with TRBD2 identical over 9 bases. Germline lookup yields CDR1 MNHEY and CDR2 SVGAGI. The CDR3 runs to 15 residues. V shed 1 base, J shed 7 bases, and the junction held 5 bases outside the gene matches. The CDR3 DNA is TGTGCCAGCAGTTACTTGCGGGAGGGCCGGAATGAGCAGTTCTTC. Encoded protein: CASSYLREGRNEQFF.

The rearrangement uses TRBV6-6 and TRBJ2-1; D gene uncertain. V shed 2 bases and J shed 0 bases, with 11 bases lying between them. Germline lookup yields CDR1 MNHNY and CDR2 SVGAGI (reference sequence). CDR3 length equals 16 residues. The CDR3 sequence: CASSYQRPTSYNEQFF. CDR3 in DNA: TGTGCCAGCAGTTACCAGCGTCCTACCTCCTACAATGAGCAGTTCTTC.

The CDR3 loop is CASKSGTYTDTQYF. DNA of the CDR3: TGTGCCAGCAAAAGCGGGACTTACACAGATACGCAGTATTTT. The genes are TRBV7-2 and TRBJ2-3; 7 bases are shared with TRBD2. V lost 7 bases to trimming and J lost 2 bases; unmatched junction nucleotides: 6. Germline CDR1 SGHTA, CDR2 FQGNSA. This CDR3 comprises 14 residues.

The J gene is TRBJ2-7, the V gene TRBV10-3; D ambiguous. This CDR3 spans 12 amino acids. V was trimmed by 4 bases and J by 1 base, leaving 5 bases between them. Germline CDR1 and CDR2: ENHRY and SYGVKD. Here the CDR3 DNA reads TGTGCCATCAGTGGAGTTTCCTACGAGCAGTACTTC. It specifies CAISGVSYEQYF.

The rearrangement joins TRBV15 to TRBJ2-1; possible D gene TRBD2, 5 bases. Deletions cut 9 bases from V and 8 bases from J, with 23 bases between. Germline V gene sequence: CDR1 LNHNV, CDR2 YYDKDF (reference sequence). This CDR3 contains 15 residues. CDR3 amino acids: CATGSPGGIDDEQFF. The CDR3 nucleotides read TGTGCCACGGGAAGTCCCGGAGGCATAGACGATGAGCAGTTCTTC.

J is TRBJ2-6 and V is TRBV5-1; 9 positions agree with TRBD1. J was trimmed by 0 bases and V by 4 bases; bases with no gene match: 2. The CDR3 consists of 16 residues. Germline V gene data show CDR1 as SGHRS and CDR2 as YFSETQ. Here the CDR3 reads CASSQQGASGANVLTF. The CDR3 DNA reads as TGCGCCAGCAGCCAACAGGGGGCCTCTGGGGCCAACGTCCTGACTTTC.

The chain links TRBV2 to TRBJ1-2, with TRBD1 as a possible D gene (5 bases). This CDR3 has 14 residues. CDR1 is SNHLY, CDR2 FYNNEI, per germline. V lost 3 bases and J 5 bases, leaving 13 bases between the germline ends. The CDR3 region is CASSEGREIYGYTF. CDR3 nucleotide sequence: TGTGCCAGCAGTGAGGGACGGGAGATATATGGCTACACCTTC.